This record looks at one T cell receptor (beta chain) sequence and its context. This sample is drawn from a study of blood T cell repertoires in COVID-19. Study context: The United States, Italy and Spain supplied acute and convalescent COVID-19 samples. T cells, B-cell-depleted T cells, or PBMCs provided the cDNA or gDNA that served as material.

Germline V gene sequence: CDR1 SGHKS, CDR2 YYEKEE (reference sequence). Trimming left V 4 bases short and J 7 bases short, with 18 bases between. This CDR3 spans 16 amino acids. Seattle's enrolled individuals joined amid active infection and were then monitored longitudinally. The repertoire was sequenced with immunoSEQ multiplex PCR; TCRdb's copy has only in-frame clones and lacks some. Of some 350,000 clones listed, about nine tenths are singletons. The clonotype was recovered from a woman aged 50 to 60 with COVID-19, enrolled during active disease. The sequenced material came from peripheral blood. The chain links TRBV5-5 to TRBJ1-6; no firm D call. The CDR3 DNA follows: TGTGCCAGCAGCGCTTTGAGAGAGGGTCGAAATTCACCCCTCCACTTT. Translated, it gives CASSALREGRNSPLHF.